This T cell receptor beta chain was recovered during a study of T cells in Graves' hyperthyroidism and ophthalmopathy. The investigators amplified TCR beta CDR3 regions from RNA transcripts. A first-round RT-PCR of the TCR CDR3 used the HTBI primer set. Each CDR3 protein is one row after TCRdb ran MiXCR on the multiplex PCR reads. Among approximately 360,000 distinct CDR3 sequences listed, roughly 14% were seen once. This clonotype has only a few counts. Germline trimming cut 2 bases from V and 3 bases from J; bases unmatched to any gene: 12. This CDR3 spans 16 amino acids. Germline V gene data show CDR1 as DFQATT and CDR2 as SNEGSKA (reference sequence). Patients were aged 18 to 65, had disease duration under 2 months, and had newly diagnosed hyperthyroidism. Diagnosis relied on clinical symptoms, serum thyroxine and TRAb, thyroid ultrasound and orbital computed tomography.

The sample consisted of blood. The chain combines TRBV20-1 with TRBJ2-5; TRBD2 agrees at 7 bases. This receptor was identified in a young woman with Graves' hyperthyroidism that later progressed to Graves' ophthalmopathy. DNA for the CDR3: TGCAGTGCTAGACCGTCGGGGGGAGGGCTTAAAGAGACCCAGTACTTC. Translated: CSARPSGGGLKETQYF.